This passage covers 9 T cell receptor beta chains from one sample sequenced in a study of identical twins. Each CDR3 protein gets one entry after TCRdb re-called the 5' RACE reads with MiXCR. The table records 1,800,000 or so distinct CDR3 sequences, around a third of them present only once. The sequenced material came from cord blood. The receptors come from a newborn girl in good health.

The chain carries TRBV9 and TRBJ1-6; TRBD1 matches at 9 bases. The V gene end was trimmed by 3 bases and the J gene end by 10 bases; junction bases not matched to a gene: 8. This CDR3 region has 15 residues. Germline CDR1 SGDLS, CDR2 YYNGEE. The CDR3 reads CASSETGGVRSPLHF. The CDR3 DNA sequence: TGTGCCAGCAGCGAGACAGGGGGGGTCAGATCACCCCTCCACTTT. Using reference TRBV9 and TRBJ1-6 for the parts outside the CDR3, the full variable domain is DSGVTQTPKHLITATGQRVTLRCSPRSGDLSVYWYQQSLDQGLQFLIQYYNGEERAKGNILERFSAQQFPDLHSELNLSSLELGDSALYFCASSETGGVRSPLHFGNGTRLTVT.

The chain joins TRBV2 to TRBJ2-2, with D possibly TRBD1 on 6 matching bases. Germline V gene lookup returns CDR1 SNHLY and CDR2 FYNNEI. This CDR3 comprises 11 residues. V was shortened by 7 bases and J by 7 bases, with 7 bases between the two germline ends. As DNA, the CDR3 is TGTGCCAGCAAACAGGGCGGGGAGCTGTTTTTT. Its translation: CASKQGGELFF.

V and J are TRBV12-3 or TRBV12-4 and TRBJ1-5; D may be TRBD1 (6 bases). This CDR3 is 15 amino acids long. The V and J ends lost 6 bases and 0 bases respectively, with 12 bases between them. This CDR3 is CASSHGQLSNQPQHF. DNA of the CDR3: TGTGCCAGCAGCCACGGACAGCTTAGCAATCAGCCCCAGCATTTT.

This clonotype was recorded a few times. The chain's CDR3 is CAISESFSGHTDTQYF. In DNA form, the CDR3 reads TGTGCCATCAGTGAGTCGTTTTCAGGCCACACAGATACGCAGTATTTT. This chain joins TRBV10-3 and TRBJ2-3; D unclear. The CDR3 is 16 residues long. Germline V gene data show CDR1 as ENHRY and CDR2 as SYGVKD. V lost 0 bases to trimming and J lost 2 bases, with 12 bases between them.

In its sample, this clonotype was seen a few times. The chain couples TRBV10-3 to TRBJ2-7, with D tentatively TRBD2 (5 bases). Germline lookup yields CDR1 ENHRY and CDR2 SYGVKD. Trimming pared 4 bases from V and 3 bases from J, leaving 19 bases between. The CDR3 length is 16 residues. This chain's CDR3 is CAISVNRRTEVYEQYF. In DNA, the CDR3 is TGTGCCATCAGTGTGAATAGACGCACGGAGGTCTACGAGCAGTACTTC.

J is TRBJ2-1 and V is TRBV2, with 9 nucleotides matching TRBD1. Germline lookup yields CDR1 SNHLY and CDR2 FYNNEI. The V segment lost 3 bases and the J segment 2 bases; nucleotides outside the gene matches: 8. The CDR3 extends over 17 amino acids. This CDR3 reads CASSDAMGQGPYNEQFF. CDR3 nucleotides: TGTGCCAGCAGTGACGCGATGGGACAGGGTCCCTACAATGAGCAGTTCTTC.

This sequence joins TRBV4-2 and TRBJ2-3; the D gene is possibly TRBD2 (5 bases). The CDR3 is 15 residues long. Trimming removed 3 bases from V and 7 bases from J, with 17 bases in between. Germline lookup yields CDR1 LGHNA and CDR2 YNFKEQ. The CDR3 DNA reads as TGTGCCAGCAGCCAGGGTAGAGGGAGAGGTTATACGCAGTATTTT. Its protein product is CASSQGRGRGYTQYF.

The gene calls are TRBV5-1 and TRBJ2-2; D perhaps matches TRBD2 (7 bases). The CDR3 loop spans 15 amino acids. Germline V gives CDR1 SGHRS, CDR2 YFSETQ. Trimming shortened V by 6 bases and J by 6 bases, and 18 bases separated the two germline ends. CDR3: CASKSRGGPSGELFF. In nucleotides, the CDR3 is TGCGCCAGCAAAAGCAGGGGAGGGCCTTCCGGGGAGCTGTTTTTT.

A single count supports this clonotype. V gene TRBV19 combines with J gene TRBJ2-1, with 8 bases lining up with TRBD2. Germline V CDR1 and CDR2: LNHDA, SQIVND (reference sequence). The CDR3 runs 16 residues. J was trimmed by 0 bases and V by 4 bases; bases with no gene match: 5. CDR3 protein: CASSRGLEISYNEQFF. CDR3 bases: TGTGCCAGTAGTAGGGGACTAGAAATCTCCTACAATGAGCAGTTCTTC.